This entry describes one T cell receptor beta chain. Its target is not known. These data originate in a study of naive CD8 T cells in extremely preterm neonates. Study conclusions and caveats: iChao1 richness was lowest in preterm neonates, significantly versus all ages. Preterm CDR3s were shorter than older groups', with fewer N additions and less trimming.

Peripheral blood came from healthy approximately 16-60 month-old surgical children and healthy nonsmoking adults. Live Annexin V-negative naive CD3+CD8+CD45RA+CCR7+ T cells were sorted. The germline gives CDR1 SGHTA, CDR2 FQGTGA. The CDR3 consists of 15 residues. Unmatched junction bases numbered 6, after V lost 3 bases and J lost 5 bases. TCRdb's copy holds only in-frame clones and misses some; the assay was immunoSEQ multiplex PCR. The data contain several thousand clones, roughly 98% of them singletons. V and J are TRBV7-3 and TRBJ2-1; 8 bases fit TRBD1. This sequence originates from a human donor in good health. Sequencing was done on a sample of naive CD8+ T cells from blood. CDR3 nucleotides: TGTGCCAGCAGCTTGAAGGACAGGGCCCACAATGAGCAGTTCTTC. This gives the protein CASSLKDRAHNEQFF.